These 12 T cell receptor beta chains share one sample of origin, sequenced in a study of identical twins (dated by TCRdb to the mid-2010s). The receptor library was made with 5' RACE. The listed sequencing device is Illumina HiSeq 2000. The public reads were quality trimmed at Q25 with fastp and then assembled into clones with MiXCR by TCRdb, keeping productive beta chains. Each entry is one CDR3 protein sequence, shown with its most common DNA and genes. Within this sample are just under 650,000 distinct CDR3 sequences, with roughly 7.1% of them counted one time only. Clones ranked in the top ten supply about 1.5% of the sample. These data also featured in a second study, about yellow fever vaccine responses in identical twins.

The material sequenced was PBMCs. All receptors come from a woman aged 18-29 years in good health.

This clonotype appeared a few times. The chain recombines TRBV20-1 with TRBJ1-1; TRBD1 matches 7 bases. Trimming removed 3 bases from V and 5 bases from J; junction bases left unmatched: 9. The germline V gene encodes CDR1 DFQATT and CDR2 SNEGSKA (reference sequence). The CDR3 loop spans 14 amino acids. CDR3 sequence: CSAREGAGGTEAFF. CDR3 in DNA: TGCAGTGCTAGGGAAGGGGCAGGGGGGACTGAAGCTTTCTTT.

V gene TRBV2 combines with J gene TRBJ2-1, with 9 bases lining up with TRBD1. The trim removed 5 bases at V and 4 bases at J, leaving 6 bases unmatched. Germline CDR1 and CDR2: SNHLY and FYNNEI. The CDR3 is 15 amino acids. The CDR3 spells CASSTGTGQYNEQFF. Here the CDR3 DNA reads TGTGCCAGCAGTACCGGGACAGGGCAGTACAATGAGCAGTTCTTC.

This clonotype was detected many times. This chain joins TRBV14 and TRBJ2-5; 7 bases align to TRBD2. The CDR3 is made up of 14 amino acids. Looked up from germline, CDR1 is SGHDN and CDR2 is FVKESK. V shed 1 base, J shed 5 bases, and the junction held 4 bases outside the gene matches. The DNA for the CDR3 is TGTGCCAGCAGCCAAGCTAGCGGTTTGGAGACCCAGTACTTC. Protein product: CASSQASGLETQYF.

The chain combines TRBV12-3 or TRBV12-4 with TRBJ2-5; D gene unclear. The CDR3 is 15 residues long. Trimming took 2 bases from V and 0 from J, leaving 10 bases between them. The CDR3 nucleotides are TGTGCCAGCAGTTTACAGGTTGCAGACCAAGAGACCCAGTACTTC. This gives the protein CASSLQVADQETQYF.

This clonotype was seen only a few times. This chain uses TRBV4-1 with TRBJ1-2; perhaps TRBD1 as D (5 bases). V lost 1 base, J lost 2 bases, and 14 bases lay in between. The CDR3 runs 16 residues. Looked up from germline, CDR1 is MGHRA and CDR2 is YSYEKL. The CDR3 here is CASSQGSGGVNYGYTF. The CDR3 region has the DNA TGCGCCAGCAGCCAAGGGTCTGGGGGAGTAAACTATGGCTACACCTTC.

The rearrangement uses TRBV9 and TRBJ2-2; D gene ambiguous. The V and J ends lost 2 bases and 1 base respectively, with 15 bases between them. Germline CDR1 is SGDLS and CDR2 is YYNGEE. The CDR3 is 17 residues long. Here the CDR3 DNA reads TGTGCCAGCAGCGTTTCCCCGGCAGAAAAGAACACCGGGGAGCTGTTTTTT. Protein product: CASSVSPAEKNTGELFF.

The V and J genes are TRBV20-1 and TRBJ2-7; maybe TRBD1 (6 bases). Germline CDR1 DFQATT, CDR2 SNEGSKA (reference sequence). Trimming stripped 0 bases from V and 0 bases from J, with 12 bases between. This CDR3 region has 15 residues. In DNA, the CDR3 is TGCAGTGCTAGAGAGCCCGGCAGGGGCTCCTACGAGCAGTACTTC. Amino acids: CSAREPGRGSYEQYF.

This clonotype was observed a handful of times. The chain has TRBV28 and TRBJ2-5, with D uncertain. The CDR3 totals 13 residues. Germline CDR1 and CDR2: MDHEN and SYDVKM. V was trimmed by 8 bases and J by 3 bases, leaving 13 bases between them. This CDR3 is CASGSAPKETQYF. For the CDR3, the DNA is TGTGCCAGCGGATCAGCCCCGAAAGAGACCCAGTACTTC.

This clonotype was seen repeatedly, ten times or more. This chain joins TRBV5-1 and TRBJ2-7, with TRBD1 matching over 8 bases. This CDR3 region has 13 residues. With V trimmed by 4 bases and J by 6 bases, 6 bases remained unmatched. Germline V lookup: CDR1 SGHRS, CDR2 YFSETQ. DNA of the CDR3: TGCGCCAGCAGCCTCGGACAGGGTCGCGAGCAGTACTTC. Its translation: CASSLGQGREQYF.

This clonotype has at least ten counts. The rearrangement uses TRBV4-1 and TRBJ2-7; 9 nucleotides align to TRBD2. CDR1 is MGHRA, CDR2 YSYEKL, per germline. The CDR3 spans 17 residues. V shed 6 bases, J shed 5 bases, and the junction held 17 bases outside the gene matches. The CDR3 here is CASSADVGGGAGDEQYV. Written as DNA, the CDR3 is TGCGCCAGCAGTGCAGACGTAGGCGGGGGGGCCGGAGACGAGCAGTACGTC.

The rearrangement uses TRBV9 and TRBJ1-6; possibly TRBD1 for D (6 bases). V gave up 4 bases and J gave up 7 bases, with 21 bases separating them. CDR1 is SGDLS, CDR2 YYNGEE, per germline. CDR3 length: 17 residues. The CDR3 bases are TGTGCCAGCAGCAACCACCGAAACAGGGAGATCAATTCACCCCTCCACTTT. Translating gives CASSNHRNREINSPLHF.

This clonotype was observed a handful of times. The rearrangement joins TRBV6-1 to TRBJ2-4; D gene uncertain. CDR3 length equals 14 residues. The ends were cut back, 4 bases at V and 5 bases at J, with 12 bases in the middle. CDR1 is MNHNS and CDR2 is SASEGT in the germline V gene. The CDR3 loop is CASSGRVVENIQYF. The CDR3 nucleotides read TGTGCCAGCAGTGGAAGGGTCGTAGAAAACATTCAGTACTTC.